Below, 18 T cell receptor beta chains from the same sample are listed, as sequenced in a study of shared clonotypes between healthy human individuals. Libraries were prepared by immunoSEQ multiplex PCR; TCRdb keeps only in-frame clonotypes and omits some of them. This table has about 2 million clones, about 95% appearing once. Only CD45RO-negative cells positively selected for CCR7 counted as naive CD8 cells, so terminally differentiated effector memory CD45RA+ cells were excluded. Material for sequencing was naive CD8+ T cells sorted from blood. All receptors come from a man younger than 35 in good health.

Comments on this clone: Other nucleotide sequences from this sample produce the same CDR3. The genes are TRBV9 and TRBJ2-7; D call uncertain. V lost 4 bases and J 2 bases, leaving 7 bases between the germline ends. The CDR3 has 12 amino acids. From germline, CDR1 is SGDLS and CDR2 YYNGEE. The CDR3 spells CASSSGAYEQYF. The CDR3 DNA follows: TGTGCCAGCAGCTCTGGGGCCTACGAGCAGTACTTC.

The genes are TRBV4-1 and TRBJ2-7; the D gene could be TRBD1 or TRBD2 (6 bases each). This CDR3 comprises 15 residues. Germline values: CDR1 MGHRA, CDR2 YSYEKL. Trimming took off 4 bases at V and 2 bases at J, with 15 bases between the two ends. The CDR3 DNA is TGCGCCAGCAGCCCCCTGGTGGGGGGCCCCTACGAGCAGTACTTC. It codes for CASSPLVGGPYEQYF.

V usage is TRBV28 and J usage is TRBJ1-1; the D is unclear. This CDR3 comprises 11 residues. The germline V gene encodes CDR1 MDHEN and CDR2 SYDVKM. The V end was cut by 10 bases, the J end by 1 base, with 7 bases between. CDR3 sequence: CATSPNTEAFF. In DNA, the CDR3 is TGTGCCACCTCCCCGAACACTGAAGCTTTCTTT. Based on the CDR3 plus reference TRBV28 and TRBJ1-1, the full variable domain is DVKVTQSSRYLVKRTGEKVFLECVQDMDHENMFWYRQDPGLGLRLIYFSYDVKMKEKGDIPEGYSVSREKKERFSLILESASTNQTSMYLCATSPNTEAFFGQGTRLTVV.

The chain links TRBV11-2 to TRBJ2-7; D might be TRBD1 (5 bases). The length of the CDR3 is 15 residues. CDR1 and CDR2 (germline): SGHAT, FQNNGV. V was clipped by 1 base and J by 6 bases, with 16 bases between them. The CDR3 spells CASSLVGRVAVEQYF. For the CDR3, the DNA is TGTGCCAGCAGCTTAGTCGGCAGGGTGGCAGTCGAGCAGTACTTC.

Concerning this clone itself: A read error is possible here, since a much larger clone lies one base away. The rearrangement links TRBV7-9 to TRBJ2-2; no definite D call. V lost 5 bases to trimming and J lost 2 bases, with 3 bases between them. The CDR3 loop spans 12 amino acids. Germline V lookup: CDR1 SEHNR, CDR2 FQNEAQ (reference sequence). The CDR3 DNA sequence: TGTGCCAGCAGCGTAAACACCGGGGAGCTGTTTTTT. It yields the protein CASSVNTGELFF.

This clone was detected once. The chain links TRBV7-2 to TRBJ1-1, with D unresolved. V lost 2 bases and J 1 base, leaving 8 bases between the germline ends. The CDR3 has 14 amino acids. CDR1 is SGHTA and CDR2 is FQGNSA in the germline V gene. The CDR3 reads CASSLLGRNTEAFF. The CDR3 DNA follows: TGTGCCAGCAGCTTATTGGGCAGGAACACTGAAGCTTTCTTT.

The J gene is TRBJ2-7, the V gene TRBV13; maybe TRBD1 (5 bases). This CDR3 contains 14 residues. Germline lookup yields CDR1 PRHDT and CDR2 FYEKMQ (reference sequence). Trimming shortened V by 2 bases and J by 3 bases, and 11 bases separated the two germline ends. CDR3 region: CASSLSGIYYEQYF. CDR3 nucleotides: TGTGCCAGCAGCTTATCAGGGATTTACTACGAGCAGTACTTC.

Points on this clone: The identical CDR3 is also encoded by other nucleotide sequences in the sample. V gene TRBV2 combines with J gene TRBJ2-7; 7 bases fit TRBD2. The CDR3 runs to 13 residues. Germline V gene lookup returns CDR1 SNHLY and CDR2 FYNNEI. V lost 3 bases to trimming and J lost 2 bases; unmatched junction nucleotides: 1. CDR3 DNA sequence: TGTGCCAGCAGTGAGGGAGGGCCCTACGAGCAGTACTTC. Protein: CASSEGGPYEQYF.

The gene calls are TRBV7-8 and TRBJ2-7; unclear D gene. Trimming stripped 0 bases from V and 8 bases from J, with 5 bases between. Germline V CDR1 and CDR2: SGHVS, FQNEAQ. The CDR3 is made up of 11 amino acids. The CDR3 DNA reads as TGTGCCAGCAGCTTAGCCACTAAGCAGTACTTC. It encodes CASSLATKQYF.

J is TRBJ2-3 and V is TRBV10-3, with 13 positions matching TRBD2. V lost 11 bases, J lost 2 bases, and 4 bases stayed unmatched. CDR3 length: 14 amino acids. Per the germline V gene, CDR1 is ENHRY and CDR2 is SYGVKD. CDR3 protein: CAVGLAGNTDTQYF. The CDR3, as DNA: TGTGCCGTGGGACTAGCGGGGAACACAGATACGCAGTATTTT.

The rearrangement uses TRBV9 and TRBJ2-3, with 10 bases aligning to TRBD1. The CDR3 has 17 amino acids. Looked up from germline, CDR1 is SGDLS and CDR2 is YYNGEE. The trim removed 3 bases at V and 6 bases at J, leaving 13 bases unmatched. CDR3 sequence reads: CASSALIGTGAADTQYF. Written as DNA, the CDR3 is TGTGCCAGCAGCGCCTTAATCGGGACAGGGGCAGCGGATACGCAGTATTTT.

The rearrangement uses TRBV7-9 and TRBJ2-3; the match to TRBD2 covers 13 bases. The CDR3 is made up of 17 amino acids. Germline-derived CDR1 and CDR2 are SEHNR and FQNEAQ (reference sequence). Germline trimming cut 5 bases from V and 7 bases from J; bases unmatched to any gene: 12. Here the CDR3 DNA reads TGTGCCAGCAGCCCCGGGACTAGCGGGACGCCCAGGCATACGCAGTATTTT. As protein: CASSPGTSGTPRHTQYF.

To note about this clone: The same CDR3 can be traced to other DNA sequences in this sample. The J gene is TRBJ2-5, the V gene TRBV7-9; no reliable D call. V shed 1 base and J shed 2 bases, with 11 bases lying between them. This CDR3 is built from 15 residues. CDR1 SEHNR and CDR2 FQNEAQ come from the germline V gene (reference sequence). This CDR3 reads CASSLVALGQETQYF. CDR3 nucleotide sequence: TGTGCCAGCAGCTTAGTGGCCCTCGGGCAAGAGACCCAGTACTTC.

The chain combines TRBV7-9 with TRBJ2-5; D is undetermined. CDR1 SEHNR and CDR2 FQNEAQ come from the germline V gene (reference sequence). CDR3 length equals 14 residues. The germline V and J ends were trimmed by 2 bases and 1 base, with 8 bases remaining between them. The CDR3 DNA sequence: TGTGCCAGCAGCTTACCCGACACCCAAGAGACCCAGTACTTC. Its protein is CASSLPDTQETQYF.

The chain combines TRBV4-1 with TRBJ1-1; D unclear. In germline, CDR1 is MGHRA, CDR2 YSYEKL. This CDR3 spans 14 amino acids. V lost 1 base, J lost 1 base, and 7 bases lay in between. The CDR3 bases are TGCGCCAGCAGCCAAGCTAGAGGGAACACTGAAGCTTTCTTT. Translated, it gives CASSQARGNTEAFF.

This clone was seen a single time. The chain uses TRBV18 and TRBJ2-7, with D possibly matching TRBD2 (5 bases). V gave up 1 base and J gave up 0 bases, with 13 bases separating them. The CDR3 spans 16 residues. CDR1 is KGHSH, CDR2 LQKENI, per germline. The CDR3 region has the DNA TGTGCCAGCTCACCACGTAAGGGAGTCACCTCCTACGAGCAGTACTTC. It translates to CASSPRKGVTSYEQYF.

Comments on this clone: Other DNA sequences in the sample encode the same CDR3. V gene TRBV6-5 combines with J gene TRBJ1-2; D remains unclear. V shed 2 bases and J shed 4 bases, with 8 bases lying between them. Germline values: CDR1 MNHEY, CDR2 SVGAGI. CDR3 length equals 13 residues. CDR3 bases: TGTGCCAGCAGTTACGGCGGTGGCTATGGCTACACCTTC. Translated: CASSYGGGYGYTF.

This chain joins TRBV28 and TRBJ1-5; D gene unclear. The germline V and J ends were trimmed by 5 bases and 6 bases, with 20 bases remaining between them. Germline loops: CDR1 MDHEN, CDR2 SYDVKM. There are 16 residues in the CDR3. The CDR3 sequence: CASSDPTGGDVQPQHF. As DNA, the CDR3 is TGTGCCAGCAGTGACCCCACCGGCGGTGATGTTCAGCCCCAGCATTTT.